This T cell receptor (beta chain) was retrieved from a study of blood T cell repertoires in COVID-19. Looking at the study overall: Acute and convalescent COVID-19 specimens originated in the United States, Italy and Spain. PBMCs, B-cell-depleted T cells, or T cells provided the cDNA or gDNA that made up the material.

Original processing methods: Amplification with reference gene primers provided the estimates of nucleated cell counts. Libraries were prepared by immunoSEQ multiplex PCR; TCRdb keeps only in-frame clonotypes and omits some of them. That table furnishes V, J and clone size, whereas the DNA furnished D and trimming. The sample contains about 120,000 clones, 75% to 90% of which appear only once. The CDR3 covers 15 residues. Germline values: CDR1 ENHRY, CDR2 SYGVKD. The V and J ends lost 0 bases and 2 bases respectively, with 9 bases between them. This TCR was recovered from a human donor with acute or convalescent COVID-19. The donor label of this sample is uncertain. The chain combines TRBV10-3 with TRBJ2-3, with D tentatively TRBD2 (5 bases). Sequencing was carried out using peripheral blood. CDR3 protein: CAISESTGFTDTQYF. In nucleotides, the CDR3 is TGTGCCATCAGTGAGTCGACGGGGTTCACAGATACGCAGTATTTT.